This T cell receptor beta chain was identified during a study of shared clonotypes between healthy human individuals. All donors were Caucasian adults living in Nashville, Tennessee. The table came from immunoSEQ multiplex PCR; TCRdb's copy has only in-frame clones and leaves some out. The table records 550,000 to 700,000 clones, around four fifths of them present only once. Germline V gene lookup returns CDR1 SGHRS and CDR2 YFSETQ. V was clipped by 0 bases and J by 2 bases, with 12 bases between them. This CDR3 has 17 amino acids. This receptor was identified in a woman aged 30 to 39 in good health. This chain links TRBV5-1 with TRBJ2-6; D unclear. The specimen was memory CD4+ T cells sorted from blood. Sample subset: CD45RA-negative fraction. CDR3 residues: CASSLGGGSPGANVLTF. In DNA form, the CDR3 reads TGCGCCAGCAGCTTGGGAGGCGGCTCCCCTGGGGCCAACGTCCTGACTTTC.